This record looks at one TCR beta chain sequence and its context. The antigen remains unidentified. Since a much larger clone is just one base distant, this may be a read error. TCRdb recomputed calls from the multiplex PCR reads with MiXCR, one row per CDR3 protein. The sample holds roughly 120,000 distinct CDR3 sequences, about 20% seen once. Breast cancer patients provided tissue from their axillary draining lymph nodes. The CDR3 is 14 residues long. In germline, CDR1 is SGHTS, CDR2 YDEGEE. The data belong to a study of breast tumors, draining lymph nodes, adjacent tissues. Points from the study as a whole: Luminal-like breast cancer showed significantly greater tumor-nontumor repertoire similarity than basal-like breast cancer did. Data fit most tumor T cells coming from lymph node, expanding in tumor. Compared with lymph nodes, tumors were less diverse; compared with nontumor tissue, more.

This clonotype was obtained from a female donor with breast cancer. Some clones in this sample may be carry-over from other donors' samples. The sequencing sample was made of axillary lymph node tissue. The chain employs TRBV5-8 and TRBJ1-5; maybe TRBD1 (5 bases). CDR3: CASSPTGGIQPRHF. As DNA, the CDR3 is TGTGCCAGCAGCCCCACGGGGGGTATACAGCCCCGGCATTTT.